The 13 T cell receptor beta chains reported below all come from one sample, sequenced in a study of cytomegalovirus exposure and HLA in healthy donors. PCR was performed using 60 Vbeta and 13 Jbeta primers. The data were produced by immunoSEQ multiplex PCR, yet TCRdb's version contains in-frame clones alone and is incomplete. This table holds about 140,000 clones, over 70% found once. Sequencing was done on a sample of PBMCs. The receptors were sampled from a middle-aged man in good health and CMV-seropositive.

The gene calls are TRBV2 and TRBJ1-2; no clear D gene. V was clipped by 4 bases and J by 5 bases, with 8 bases between them. The CDR3 sequence is 12 residues long. Germline CDR1 SNHLY, CDR2 FYNNEI. This CDR3 is CASSVRVYGYTF. The CDR3 coding sequence is TGTGCCAGCAGTGTCCGGGTTTATGGCTACACCTTC.

As DNA, the CDR3 is TGTGCCAGCAGCCCTGTTCAGGGGGCAGTGGCTTTCAATCAGCCCCAGCATTTT. This translates into CASSPVQGAVAFNQPQHF. The J gene is TRBJ1-5, the V gene TRBV7-2; TRBD1 matches 8 bases. This CDR3 is 18 amino acids long. Germline V gene data show CDR1 as SGHTA and CDR2 as FQGNSA. J gave up 3 bases and V 5 bases, and 15 bases lay outside the gene matches.

The gene calls are TRBV18 and TRBJ2-5; 7 bases are shared with TRBD1. CDR1 is KGHSH and CDR2 is LQKENI in the germline V gene. V gave up 6 bases and J gave up 3 bases; unmatched junction bases: 4. The length of the CDR3 is 13 residues. CDR3 sequence reads: CASSPDRKETQYF. The CDR3 DNA reads as TGTGCCAGCTCTCCGGACAGGAAAGAGACCCAGTACTTC.

This clone occurred a few times. The J gene is TRBJ2-1, the V gene TRBV6-6; 8 bases line up with TRBD1. The germline V gene encodes CDR1 MNHNY and CDR2 SVGAGI (reference sequence). Trimming at V came to 6 bases and at J to 4 bases, leaving 8 bases not matched to a gene. This CDR3 comprises 15 residues. The CDR3 DNA follows: TGTGCCAGCAGCCCAAGACAGGGGATTTACAATGAGCAGTTCTTC. Encoded protein: CASSPRQGIYNEQFF.

The gene calls are TRBV28 and TRBJ1-4; D not certain. The CDR3 is 14 amino acids. The V end was cut by 2 bases, the J end by 7 bases, with 11 bases between. The V gene's germline CDR1 is MDHEN and CDR2 SYDVKM. CDR3 sequence: CASSLRGFGEKLFF. As DNA, the CDR3 is TGTGCCAGCAGTTTACGAGGTTTTGGTGAAAAACTGTTTTTT. Using reference TRBV28 and TRBJ1-4 for the parts outside the CDR3, the full variable domain is DVKVTQSSRYLVKRTGEKVFLECVQDMDHENMFWYRQDPGLGLRLIYFSYDVKMKEKGDIPEGYSVSREKKERFSLILESASTNQTSMYLCASSLRGFGEKLFFGSGTQLSVL.

This clone has just a few counts. The J gene is TRBJ2-7, the V gene TRBV2; 9 nucleotides align to TRBD1. The V and J ends lost 6 bases and 4 bases, in that order; junction bases with no gene match: 4. CDR1 is SNHLY and CDR2 is FYNNEI in the germline V gene. The CDR3 runs to 13 residues. CDR3 nucleotide sequence: TGTGCCAGCAGCCCCGGGACAGGGTACGAGCAGTACTTC. Residues: CASSPGTGYEQYF.

The chain joins TRBV5-1 to TRBJ2-1; 9 nucleotides agree with TRBD2. Trimming removed 1 base from V and 10 bases from J; junction bases left unmatched: 9. Germline V gene lookup returns CDR1 SGHRS and CDR2 YFSETQ. There are 15 residues in the CDR3. This CDR3 reads CASSLPRASGAEQFF. The CDR3 coding sequence is TGCGCCAGCAGCTTGCCCAGGGCTAGCGGGGCCGAGCAGTTCTTC.

J is TRBJ2-5 and V is TRBV27, with 9 bases that match TRBD2. Germline trimming cut 3 bases from V and 5 bases from J; bases unmatched to any gene: 7. The CDR3 is made up of 15 amino acids. Germline V gene sequence: CDR1 MNHEY, CDR2 SMNVEV (reference sequence). CDR3 protein: CASSFLRGGGETQYF. The DNA for the CDR3 is TGTGCCAGCAGTTTTTTGCGGGGGGGCGGGGAGACCCAGTACTTC.

The rearrangement links TRBV7-9 to TRBJ1-1; 9 nucleotides match TRBD1. The V segment lost 6 bases and the J segment 1 base; nucleotides outside the gene matches: 9. Germline V lookup: CDR1 SEHNR, CDR2 FQNEAQ (reference sequence). The CDR3 is 16 residues long. CDR3 DNA: TGTGCCAGCAGTCAGGACAGGGGAGGATGGAACACTGAAGCTTTCTTT. As protein: CASSQDRGGWNTEAFF.

As concerns this clone: The sample has other DNA sequences that encode this CDR3 too. The chain has TRBV9 and TRBJ2-5, with TRBD2 as a possible D gene (5 bases). The V end lost 0 bases, the J end lost 5 bases, and 11 bases lay between the germline ends. The CDR3 totals 14 residues. Germline V gene lookup returns CDR1 SGDLS and CDR2 YYNGEE. The CDR3 DNA is TGTGCCAGCAGCGTAGGGGGAGAGGGTGAGACCCAGTACTTC. It is translated as CASSVGGEGETQYF.

V is TRBV5-1 and J is TRBJ1-1; 9 bases match TRBD1. The junction had 11 bases not matched to a gene; V was cut back by 3 bases and J by 5 bases. This CDR3 is 16 amino acids long. Germline V gene lookup returns CDR1 SGHRS and CDR2 YFSETQ. The CDR3 coding sequence is TGCGCCAGCAGCTCGACCTTGGACAGGGGTTATACTGAAGCTTTCTTT. As protein: CASSSTLDRGYTEAFF. The full variable domain, rest sourced from reference TRBV5-1 and TRBJ1-1, is KAGVTQTPRYLIKTRGQQVTLSCSPISGHRSVSWYQQTPGQGLQFLFEYFSETQRNKGNFPGRFSGRQFSNSRSEMNVSTLELGDSALYLCASSSTLDRGYTEAFFGQGTRLTVV.

The chain carries TRBV4-3 and TRBJ2-3; 11 bases are shared with TRBD2. CDR1 is LGHNA, CDR2 YSLEER, per germline. The CDR3 has 17 amino acids. With 0 bases clipped from V and 6 bases from J, the junction kept 8 bases outside the gene matches. CDR3 loop: CASSQDPRASGRDTQYF. The CDR3 DNA reads as TGCGCCAGCAGCCAAGATCCCAGGGCTAGCGGGAGGGATACGCAGTATTTT.

V usage is TRBV6-5 and J usage is TRBJ2-7; D is unclear. V shed 5 bases and J shed 4 bases, with 9 bases lying between them. The CDR3 sequence is 12 residues long. The germline gives CDR1 MNHEY, CDR2 SVGAGI. CDR3 DNA: TGTGCCAGCAGTACTTCACGTTACGAGCAGTACTTC. Translated: CASSTSRYEQYF.